This section outlines one TCR beta chain sequence together with its context. This sample was included in a study of blood T cell repertoires in COVID-19. At the level of the study: T cells, B-cell-depleted T cells, or PBMCs provided the cDNA or gDNA that served as material.

In the authors' methods: Amplification of reference gene primers provided the estimated nucleated cell counts. The data were produced by immunoSEQ multiplex PCR, yet TCRdb's version contains in-frame clones alone and is incomplete. D and trimming were read from the DNA, whereas the V and J calls and clone size are those reported in that table. The sample has about 28,000 clones, 85% to 95% seen once. The TCR sequence derives from a woman aged 70 to 79 with COVID-19, enrolled during active disease. Sequences were obtained from peripheral blood.

The CDR3 region is CASSYSGGRAGGELFF. CDR3 coding DNA: TGTGCCAGCAGTTACTCGGGCGGGAGGGCTGGCGGGGAGCTGTTTTTT. The gene calls are TRBV6-5 and TRBJ2-2, with TRBD2 identical over 9 bases. Trimming took 0 bases from V and 7 from J; bases not matched to a gene: 6. Germline loops: CDR1 MNHEY, CDR2 SVGAGI. The CDR3 consists of 16 residues.